This T cell receptor beta chain derives from a study of CD8 T cells in ankylosing spondylitis. Per the germline V gene, CDR1 is SGHRS and CDR2 is YFSETQ. V shed 4 bases, J shed 4 bases, and the junction held 7 bases outside the gene matches. The CDR3 consists of 15 residues. Generation of TCR beta libraries employed quantitative 5'-RACE incorporating molecular barcodes. Via MiXCR, TCRdb re-called the 5' RACE reads, giving one row per CDR3 protein. The sample shows more than 600,000 distinct CDR3 sequences, around 17% of them seen only once. Broader study findings: Reportedly, significant enrichment of disease-linked clones occurred in matched ankylosing spondylitis synovial fluid. Researchers report that disease-linked clones proved CD8+ and relatively rare in peripheral blood. Ankylosing spondylitis blood seemed to carry a telltale TCR beta motif made of seven or eight highly homologous variants.

Of note for this clonotype: Its antigen is unknown.

The source is a male donor with ankylosing spondylitis. Source material: blood, either unsorted or a sorted T cell fraction (not recorded which). The chain links TRBV5-1 to TRBJ2-2; 7 bases are shared with TRBD1. The chain's CDR3 is CASSRDSIPTGELFF. CDR3 in DNA: TGCGCCAGCAGCCGGGACAGCATCCCCACCGGGGAGCTGTTTTTT.